This record looks at one T cell receptor beta chain sequence and its context. The target of this receptor is not known. The record has no base qualities; no much larger clone is one base away. This sample was taken from a study of blood T cell repertoires in COVID-19 (TCRdb year 2020). A note on the overall study: Samples covering the acute and convalescent phases of COVID-19 were provided by collaborators in the United States, Italy and Spain. The prospective study material was composed of cDNA or gDNA derived from T cells, B-cell-depleted T cells, or PBMCs. The dataset comprised deeply sampled blood TCRbeta repertoires from subjects exposed to, actively infected with, or recovered from COVID-19. The repertoires were released in a freely available public database intended as a resource for research on the immune response to SARS-CoV-2. Samples were obtained from the ongoing ImmuneRACE study (first 160 participants) and from over 1,000 subjects provided by 6 global collaborators. A de-identified subject ID, COVID-19 status, age in years and sex were almost always included in the sample metadata. Where available, HLA class I and class II types were obtained from metadata supplied by the sample provider rather than from assay-based typing. The paper's findings and limits, for the study overall: Clinical and demographic metadata were provided uncurated, with the amount varying by source and participant.

Collaborating institutions collected whole blood in K2EDTA tubes following their own protocols. For TCRbeta analysis, collaborators shipped samples in one of three forms: frozen whole blood, isolated PBMCs, or DNA extracted from either of those sample types. TCRbeta CDR3 regions were amplified from genomic DNA using the immunoSEQ Assay, a bias-controlled multiplex PCR. On the study's bioinformatics: The number of nucleated cells in each sample was estimated by amplification of reference gene primers within the assay. To quantify the absolute abundance of each unique TCRbeta CDR3 rearrangement, sequence reads were collapsed and filtered. Productive Simpson clonality was computed per sample as the square root of Simpson's diversity index over productive rearrangements. Sourced from immuneACCESS, this table was stored by TCRdb with only in-frame sequences that have V and J called. A share of the clones is absent; for the studies checked, an unresolved V gene accounts for under half, and the remainder has no known explanation. The V and J calls and the clone size are those of that table, but D and trimming were determined from the DNA. The sample table records some 83,000 clones; about 86% of these occur just once. The ten biggest clones cover approximately 44% of the sample.

This TCR was recovered from a man older than 75 with acute or convalescent COVID-19. Sequenced input: peripheral blood.

The CDR3 loop reads CASSQGGTGGEKLFF. The nucleotides are TGCGCCAGCAGCCAAGGCGGGACAGGCGGCGAAAAACTGTTTTTT. The receptor chain draws on TRBV5-1 and TRBJ1-4; the junction holds 8 bases that match TRBD1. Ends trimmed: V by 4 bases, J by 8 bases; bases unmatched to a gene: 10. The CDR3 measures 15 amino acids from cysteine to phenylalanine. The CDR3 DNA has 45 bases and is translated from base 1. The germline V gene sets CDR1 to SGHRS and CDR2 to YFSETQ.